The 5 T cell receptor beta chains below were found in one sample sequenced in a study of blood T cell repertoires in COVID-19. Assay: immunoSEQ multiplex PCR; the TCRdb copy retains only in-frame clones and omits some. Of 250,000 or so clones in the sample, 87% were seen once. Sequenced: PBMCs or T cells enriched from blood (not recorded which). All receptors come from a woman between 25 and 40 years old with acute COVID-19.

The chain is built from TRBV6-5 and TRBJ1-5; 9 bases agree with TRBD1. The CDR3 spans 15 residues. Germline trimming cut 6 bases from V and 2 bases from J; bases unmatched to any gene: 5. Per germline, CDR1 MNHEY and CDR2 SVGAGI. CDR3 nucleotide sequence: TGTGCCAGCAGGGGGTGGACAGGGGGCAATCAGCCCCAGCATTTT. Amino acid sequence: CASRGWTGGNQPQHF.

The CDR3 coding sequence is TGTGCTAGTGGTTTGTGTAGGGACAGCGCCTGCAATCAGCCCCAGCATTTT. Its translation: CASGLCRDSACNQPQHF. The chain combines TRBV12-5 with TRBJ1-5; 7 bases match TRBD1. This CDR3 contains 17 residues. The V and J ends lost 2 bases and 2 bases, in that order; junction bases with no gene match: 9. Per germline, CDR1 LGHNT and CDR2 FRNRAP.

This clone was recorded only once. In DNA, the CDR3 is TGTGCCAGCAGTTATAAACAGGGATACCATGATGAGCAGTTCTTC. It yields the protein CASSYKQGYHDEQFF. The chain links TRBV6-5 to TRBJ2-1, with a weak D call TRBD1 (6 bases). This CDR3 comprises 15 residues. V was shortened by 3 bases and J by 8 bases, with 17 bases between the two germline ends. Per the germline V gene, CDR1 is MNHEY and CDR2 is SVGAGI.

The V call is TRBV10-3, the J call TRBJ1-6; D call uncertain. Deletions cut 4 bases from V and 6 bases from J, with 7 bases between. The CDR3 is 13 residues long. CDR1 and CDR2 from the germline V gene are ENHRY and SYGVKD. The CDR3 region is CAISASSNSPLHF. CDR3 DNA: TGTGCCATCAGTGCCTCGAGTAATTCACCCCTCCACTTT.

The rearrangement joins TRBV11-3 to TRBJ1-1; no definite D call. Trimming removed 0 bases at V and 1 base at J, with 3 bases between. The CDR3 covers 13 residues. Per germline, CDR1 SGHNT and CDR2 YENEEA. The CDR3 protein is CASSLEQNTEAFF. DNA of the CDR3: TGTGCCAGCAGCTTAGAACAGAACACTGAAGCTTTCTTT.